A single sample is the source of the 21 T cell receptor beta chains below, sequenced in a study of blood T cell repertoires in COVID-19. Generated by immunoSEQ multiplex PCR, the TCRdb table keeps only in-frame clones and is missing some. The sample has about 250,000 clones; about 85% are singletons. Sequenced: PBMCs or T cells enriched from blood (not recorded which). The receptors shown here come from a woman in her fifties or sixties who had recovered from COVID-19.

This clone has a handful of counts. The chain uses TRBV29-1 and TRBJ2-2; D gene uncertain. Germline-derived CDR1 and CDR2 are SQVTM and ANQGSEA. This CDR3 region has 11 residues. V was cut by 4 bases and J by 7 bases, with 7 bases left in between. The CDR3, as DNA: TGCAGCGTTGGCGAGTTCGGGGAGCTGTTTTTT. Translating gives CSVGEFGELFF.

This chain uses TRBV5-1 with TRBJ2-7; 10 positions match TRBD1. V lost 5 bases and J lost 5; bases outside the gene matches: 4. Germline V gene lookup returns CDR1 SGHRS and CDR2 YFSETQ. The CDR3 is made up of 13 amino acids. CDR3 region: CASRTGTGDEQYF. The CDR3 nucleotides are TGCGCCAGCAGAACCGGGACAGGGGACGAGCAGTACTTC.

This chain links TRBV3-1 (or the pseudogene TRBV3-2) with TRBJ2-7; TRBD1 agrees at 9 bases. Germline trimming cut 3 bases from V and 7 bases from J; bases unmatched to any gene: 7. Germline V gives CDR1 LGHDT, CDR2 YNNKEL (reference sequence). This CDR3 region has 14 residues. CDR3 sequence (DNA): TGTGCCAGCAGCCAGGAACAGGGGGCGCGGGAGCAGTACTTC. This gives the protein CASSQEQGAREQYF.

The chain combines TRBV30 with TRBJ1-4; D is undetermined. Trimming left V 5 bases short and J 5 bases short, with 15 bases between. Germline loops: CDR1 GTSNPN, CDR2 SVGIG (reference sequence). The CDR3 runs to 14 residues. The CDR3: CAWAAGWRNEKLFF. CDR3 bases: TGTGCCTGGGCAGCCGGGTGGAGAAATGAAAAACTGTTTTTT.

The chain is built from TRBV18 and TRBJ2-5, with 9 positions matching TRBD2. The CDR3 is 18 amino acids. CDR1 KGHSH and CDR2 LQKENI come from the germline V gene. The V and J ends lost 3 bases and 5 bases, in that order; junction bases with no gene match: 16. CDR3 region: CASSPGFRGLALRETQYF. The DNA of the CDR3 is TGTGCCAGCTCACCGGGCTTTAGGGGACTAGCCCTTCGCGAGACCCAGTACTTC.

In its sample, this clone was seen once. CDR3 coding DNA: TGTGCCAGCAGTTCCGGGACTAGCGGCTCCTACAATGAGCAGTTCTTC. Translated: CASSSGTSGSYNEQFF. The chain uses TRBV28 and TRBJ2-1, with 11 bases lining up with TRBD2. The CDR3 runs to 16 residues. Germline CDR1 and CDR2: MDHEN and SYDVKM. V shed 4 bases and J 0 bases; nucleotides not matched to a gene: 2. Full variable domain (missing parts from reference TRBV28 and TRBJ2-1): DVKVTQSSRYLVKRTGEKVFLECVQDMDHENMFWYRQDPGLGLRLIYFSYDVKMKEKGDIPEGYSVSREKKERFSLILESASTNQTSMYLCASSSGTSGSYNEQFFGPGTRLTVL.

The chain carries TRBV5-1 and TRBJ2-1, with D maybe TRBD2 (5 bases). CDR1 and CDR2 (germline): SGHRS, YFSETQ. Trimming left V 4 bases short and J 0 bases short, with 20 bases between. This CDR3 is built from 18 residues. The CDR3 bases are TGCGCCAGCAGCGTATCTAGCTTAAGTCTCAGCTCCTACAATGAGCAGTTCTTC. This translates into CASSVSSLSLSSYNEQFF.

This clone was counted only a few times. This CDR3 is CARRTIAYQPQHF. The CDR3 nucleotides read TGTGCCCGACGAACCATAGCCTATCAGCCCCAGCATTTT. The chain carries TRBV7-3 and TRBJ1-5; D gene unclear. Germline CDR1 is SGHTA and CDR2 is FQGTGA. This CDR3 has 13 residues. V gave up 11 bases and J gave up 5 bases, with 16 bases separating them.

This clone was seen a handful of times. This chain joins TRBV2 and TRBJ1-1; D not certain. The germline V gene encodes CDR1 SNHLY and CDR2 FYNNEI. V lost 5 bases and J lost 2, with 9 bases in between. This CDR3 spans 13 amino acids. The DNA of the CDR3 is TGTGCCAGCAGTCTCACGGTAAACACTGAAGCTTTCTTT. Residues: CASSLTVNTEAFF.

V is TRBV28 and J is TRBJ1-2, with 9 bases fitting TRBD1. The germline V gene encodes CDR1 MDHEN and CDR2 SYDVKM. Losses at the gene ends were 4 bases for V and 4 bases for J; bases not matched to a gene: 10. The CDR3 covers 16 residues. CDR3 nucleotide sequence: TGTGCCAGCAGTTACCCAACAGGGGGCAGGAGCTATGGCTACACCTTC. Translation gives CASSYPTGGRSYGYTF.

This chain uses TRBV6-2 or TRBV6-3 with TRBJ1-5; tentatively, D is TRBD1 (6 bases). V lost 6 bases and J 6 bases, leaving 12 bases between the germline ends. Germline CDR1 reads MNHEY; CDR2 reads SVGEGT. The CDR3 sequence is 13 residues long. This CDR3 is CASRPGQFQPQHF. In DNA form, the CDR3 reads TGTGCCAGCAGACCTGGACAGTTTCAGCCCCAGCATTTT.

The V and J genes are TRBV14 and TRBJ2-1; possibly TRBD2 for D (6 bases). This CDR3 is 16 amino acids long. V gave up 6 bases and J gave up 7 bases, with 22 bases separating them. CDR1 and CDR2 (germline): SGHDN, FVKESK. CDR3: CASSRQPGLAKNEQFF. The CDR3 DNA sequence: TGTGCCAGCAGTCGCCAACCGGGACTCGCAAAAAATGAGCAGTTCTTC.

This chain uses TRBV28 with TRBJ1-5; 9 bases are shared with TRBD1. CDR1 is MDHEN and CDR2 is SYDVKM in the germline V gene. Unmatched junction bases numbered 15, after V lost 9 bases and J lost 6 bases. This CDR3 spans 16 amino acids. In DNA form, the CDR3 reads TGTGCCAGAACTAAGATGGGACAGGGACGGGTTCAGCCCCAGCATTTT. It specifies CARTKMGQGRVQPQHF. The variable domain in full, completed from reference TRBV28 and TRBJ1-5, reads DVKVTQSSRYLVKRTGEKVFLECVQDMDHENMFWYRQDPGLGLRLIYFSYDVKMKEKGDIPEGYSVSREKKERFSLILESASTNQTSMYLCARTKMGQGRVQPQHFGDGTRLSIL.

The chain has TRBV5-4 and TRBJ2-2, with a tentative D call TRBD1 (5 bases). Germline V gene data show CDR1 as SGHNT and CDR2 as YYREEE (reference sequence). The CDR3 contains 15 residues. V lost 1 base and J 6 bases, leaving 13 bases between the germline ends. CDR3 protein: CASSLLGQGAGELFF. The CDR3 bases are TGTGCCAGCAGCTTGTTGGGCCAGGGTGCCGGGGAGCTGTTTTTT.

The chain recombines TRBV7-3 with TRBJ2-3; 14 bases line up with TRBD2. Germline CDR1 reads SGHTA; CDR2 reads FQGTGA. The CDR3 covers 17 residues. V lost 4 bases and J lost 6; bases outside the gene matches: 9. The CDR3 bases are TGTGCCAGCAGCTCCTTAAGGACTAGCGGGAGGACGGATACGCAGTATTTT. It specifies CASSSLRTSGRTDTQYF.

This chain joins TRBV24-1 and TRBJ2-3, with 14 bases identical to TRBD2. With V trimmed by 4 bases and J by 1 base, 6 bases remained unmatched. Germline V gene sequence: CDR1 KGHDR, CDR2 SFDVKD. The CDR3 totals 18 residues. This chain's CDR3 is CATSDPRLAGGGTDTQYF. CDR3 in DNA: TGTGCCACCAGTGACCCAAGACTAGCGGGAGGGGGCACAGATACGCAGTATTTT.

The chain combines TRBV9 with TRBJ2-2, with 7 bases identical to TRBD1. Germline V gene lookup returns CDR1 SGDLS and CDR2 YYNGEE. The CDR3 is made up of 13 amino acids. V dropped 7 bases and J dropped 2; count of bases not matched to a gene: 2. CDR3 protein: CASGTVNTGELFF. For the CDR3, the DNA is TGTGCCAGCGGGACAGTTAACACCGGGGAGCTGTTTTTT.

Concerning this clone: The sample carries other DNA sequences with the same CDR3. V usage is TRBV5-1 and J usage is TRBJ2-1, with TRBD2 identical over 13 bases. V lost 0 bases and J lost 7; bases outside the gene matches: 4. The CDR3 is 16 residues long. Germline loops: CDR1 SGHRS, CDR2 YFSETQ. The CDR3 bases are TGCGCCAGCAGCTTGGGGACTAGCGGGAGAGGGAATGAGCAGTTCTTC. Its protein product is CASSLGTSGRGNEQFF.

This chain links TRBV28 with TRBJ1-5; unclear D gene. CDR3 length: 14 residues. Trimming took 5 bases from V and 1 from J, leaving 9 bases between them. The V gene's germline CDR1 is MDHEN and CDR2 SYDVKM. CDR3 sequence: CASSREGSNQPQHF. The CDR3, as DNA: TGTGCCAGCAGTCGGGAGGGAAGCAATCAGCCCCAGCATTTT.

The rearrangement links TRBV28 to TRBJ1-4; D not resolved. In germline, CDR1 is MDHEN, CDR2 SYDVKM. The CDR3 loop spans 15 amino acids. Between the trimmed V and J ends, which lost 4 bases and 2 bases, there was a span of 11 bases. CDR3 nucleotide sequence: TGTGCCAGCAGTTCGTACATCCCCACTAATGAAAAACTGTTTTTT. This translates into CASSSYIPTNEKLFF.

The genes are TRBV6-2 or TRBV6-3 and TRBJ2-2; tentative D call: TRBD2 (6 bases). CDR3 length equals 17 residues. Germline CDR1 reads MNHEY; CDR2 reads SVGEGT. Trimming shortened V by 5 bases and J by 4 bases, and 20 bases separated the two germline ends. This chain's CDR3 is CASSPLGLPTLTGELFF. CDR3 DNA: TGTGCCAGCAGTCCGCTGGGACTCCCTACTCTCACCGGGGAGCTGTTTTTT.